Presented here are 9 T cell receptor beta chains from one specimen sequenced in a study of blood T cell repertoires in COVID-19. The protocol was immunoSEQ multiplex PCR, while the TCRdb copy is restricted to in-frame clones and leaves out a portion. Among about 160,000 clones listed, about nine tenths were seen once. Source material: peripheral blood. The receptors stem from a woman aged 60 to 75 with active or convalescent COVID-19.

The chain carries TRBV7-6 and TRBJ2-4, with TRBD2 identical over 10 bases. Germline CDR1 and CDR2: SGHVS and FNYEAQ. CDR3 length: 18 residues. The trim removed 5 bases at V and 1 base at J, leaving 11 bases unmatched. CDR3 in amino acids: CASSQLLAGGDAKNIQYF. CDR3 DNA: TGTGCCAGCAGCCAGCTGTTAGCGGGGGGCGACGCCAAAAACATTCAGTACTTC.

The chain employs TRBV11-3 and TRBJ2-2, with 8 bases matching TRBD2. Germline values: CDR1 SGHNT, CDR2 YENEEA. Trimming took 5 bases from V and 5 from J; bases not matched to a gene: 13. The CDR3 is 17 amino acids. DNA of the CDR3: TGTGCCAGCAGCGCAACAGGGTTAGCGGGGCGGACCGGGGAGCTGTTTTTT. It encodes CASSATGLAGRTGELFF. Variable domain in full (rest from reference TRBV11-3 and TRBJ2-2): EAGVVQSPRYKIIEKKQPVAFWCNPISGHNTLYWYLQNLGQGPELLIRYENEEAVDDSQLPKDRFSAERLKGVDSTLKIQPAELGDSAVYLCASSATGLAGRTGELFFGEGSRLTVL.

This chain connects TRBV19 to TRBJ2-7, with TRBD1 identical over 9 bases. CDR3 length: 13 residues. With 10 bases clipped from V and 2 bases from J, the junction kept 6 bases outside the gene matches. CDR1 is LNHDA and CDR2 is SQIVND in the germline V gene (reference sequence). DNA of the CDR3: TGTGCCACACGGGGGGACAGGGCCTACGAGCAGTACTTC. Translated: CATRGDRAYEQYF.

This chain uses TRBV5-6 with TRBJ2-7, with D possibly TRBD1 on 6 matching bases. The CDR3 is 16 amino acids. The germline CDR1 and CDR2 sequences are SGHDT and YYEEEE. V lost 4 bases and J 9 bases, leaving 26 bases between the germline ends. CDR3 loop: CASSERYLEDSKVQYF. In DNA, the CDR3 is TGTGCCAGCAGCGAGCGTTACTTAGAGGACAGCAAGGTGCAGTACTTC.

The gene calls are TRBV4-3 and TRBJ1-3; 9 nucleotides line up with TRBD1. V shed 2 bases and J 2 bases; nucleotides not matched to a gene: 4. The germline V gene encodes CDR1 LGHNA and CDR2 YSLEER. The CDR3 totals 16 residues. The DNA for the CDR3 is TGCGCCAGCAGCCAATCCCGGACAGGGGCTGGAAACACCATATATTTT. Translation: CASSQSRTGAGNTIYF.

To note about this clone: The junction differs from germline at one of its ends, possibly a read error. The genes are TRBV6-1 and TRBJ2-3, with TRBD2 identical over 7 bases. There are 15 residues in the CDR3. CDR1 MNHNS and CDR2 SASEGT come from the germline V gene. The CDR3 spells CASSKAGLGTDTQYF. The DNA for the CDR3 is TGTGCCAGCAGTAAAGCGGGGCTTGGCACAGATACGCAGTATTTT.

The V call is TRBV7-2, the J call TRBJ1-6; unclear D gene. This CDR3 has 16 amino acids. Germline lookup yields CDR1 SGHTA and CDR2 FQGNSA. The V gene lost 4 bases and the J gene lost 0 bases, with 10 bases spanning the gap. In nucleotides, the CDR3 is TGTGCCAGCAGCTCTTCTGGCACCTCCTATAATTCACCCCTCCACTTT. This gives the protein CASSSSGTSYNSPLHF. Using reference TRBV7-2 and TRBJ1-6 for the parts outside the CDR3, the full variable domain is GAGVSQSPSNKVTEKGKDVELRCDPISGHTALYWYRQSLGQGLEFLIYFQGNSAPDKSGLPSDRFSAERTGGSVSTLTIQRTQQEDSAVYLCASSSSGTSYNSPLHFGNGTRLTVT.

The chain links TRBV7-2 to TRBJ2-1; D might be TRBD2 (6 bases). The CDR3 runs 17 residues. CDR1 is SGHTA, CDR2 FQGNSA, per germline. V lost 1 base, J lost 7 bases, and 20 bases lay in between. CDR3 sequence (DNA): TGTGCCAGCAGCTTAGTTGGCGGGATCGGGTTCAAGAATGAGCAGTTCTTC. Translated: CASSLVGGIGFKNEQFF.

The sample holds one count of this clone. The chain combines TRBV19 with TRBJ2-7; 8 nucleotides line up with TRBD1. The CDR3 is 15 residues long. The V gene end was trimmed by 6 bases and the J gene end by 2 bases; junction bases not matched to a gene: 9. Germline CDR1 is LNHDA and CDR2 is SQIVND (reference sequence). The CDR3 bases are TGTGCCAGTAGCGCAGGACAGGGCCACACCTACGAGCAGTACTTC. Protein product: CASSAGQGHTYEQYF. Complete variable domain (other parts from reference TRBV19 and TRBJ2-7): DGGITQSPKYLFRKEGQNVTLSCEQNLNHDAMYWYRQDPGQGLRLIYYSQIVNDFQKGDIAEGYSVSREKKESFPLTVTSAQKNPTAFYLCASSAGQGHTYEQYFGPGTRLTVT.